Below, 20 T cell receptor beta chains from the same sample are listed, as sequenced in a study of T cells in Graves' hyperthyroidism and ophthalmopathy (dated by TCRdb to between 2018 and 2021). Libraries were prepared through multiplex PCR. Sequencing used an Illumina HiSeq 2000. The TCR beta CDR3 regions were amplified from RNA transcripts. The first round of RT-PCR for the TCR CDR3 was performed with the HTBI primer set and the Qiagen OneStep RT-PCR kit. TCRdb redid the processing of the public reads, applying fastp at Q25 and MiXCR, and retained in-frame beta chains. Merged by CDR3 protein, the rows form single entries marked with the most common genes and DNA. For this sample there are under 350,000 distinct CDR3 sequences; around 20% appear just once. Jointly, the top ten make up around half of the sample. The sample comprised blood. The receptor source for this set is a woman between 45 and 60 years old with Graves' hyperthyroidism.

This clonotype was counted many times. The chain carries TRBV7-9 and TRBJ2-1; 7 positions agree with TRBD2. The V gene's germline CDR1 is SEHNR and CDR2 FQNEAQ (reference sequence). CDR3 length equals 19 residues. With V trimmed by 4 bases and J by 4 bases, 19 bases remained unmatched. CDR3 bases: TGTGCCAGCAGCTCCTCCAAAGAGCGGGACCGCAGGGTGTACAATGAGCAGTTCTTC. Translation gives CASSSSKERDRRVYNEQFF.

In its sample, this clonotype was seen a few times. Since a much larger clone is just one base distant, this may be a read error. The chain joins TRBV9 to TRBJ1-2; possible D gene TRBD1, 6 bases. Germline V gene sequence: CDR1 SGDLS, CDR2 YYNGEE. CDR3 length: 12 amino acids. V was cut by 4 bases and J by 8 bases, with 12 bases left in between. In nucleotides, the CDR3 is TGTGCCAGCAGCAAGACAGGTGGCGGCTACACCTTC. Encoded protein: CASSKTGGGYTF.

The chain carries TRBV19 and TRBJ2-7, with D hard to call. The ends were cut back, 3 bases at V and 2 bases at J, with 11 bases in the middle. This CDR3 has 14 amino acids. Germline assignment: CDR1 LNHDA and CDR2 SQIVND (reference sequence). The CDR3 coding sequence is TGTGCCAGTAGTATCGGAGCACACCCCTACGAGCAGTACTTC. This translates into CASSIGAHPYEQYF.

J is TRBJ1-5 and V is TRBV19; D perhaps matches TRBD1 (5 bases). Germline CDR1 LNHDA, CDR2 SQIVND (reference sequence). V was clipped by 7 bases and J by 0 bases, with 10 bases between them. This CDR3 region has 14 residues. CDR3 in DNA: TGTGCCAGTAATCCGACAGATAGCAATCAGCCCCAGCATTTT. Residues: CASNPTDSNQPQHF. Complete variable domain (other parts from reference TRBV19 and TRBJ1-5): DGGITQSPKYLFRKEGQNVTLSCEQNLNHDAMYWYRQDPGQGLRLIYYSQIVNDFQKGDIAEGYSVSREKKESFPLTVTSAQKNPTAFYLCASNPTDSNQPQHFGDGTRLSIL.

This clonotype has only one observation. The V gene is TRBV6-5, the J gene TRBJ2-1; 8 bases align to TRBD1. The CDR3 has 12 amino acids. Trimming cost V 6 bases and J 13 bases; bases outside gene matches: 8. Germline V gene lookup returns CDR1 MNHEY and CDR2 SVGAGI. DNA for the CDR3: TGTGCCAGCAGAGGAGCGACAGGGGCTCAGTTCTTC. It translates to CASRGATGAQFF.

A word on this clonotype: A read error may explain this, as a much larger clone is one base away. The chain couples TRBV30 to TRBJ2-5, with D perhaps matching TRBD2 (7 bases). The V and J ends lost 2 bases and 7 bases respectively, with 20 bases between them. Germline CDR1 reads GTSNPN; CDR2 reads SVGIG (reference sequence). The CDR3 covers 15 residues. The DNA for the CDR3 is TGTGCCTGGAGTAAAGGGACTATCGGGGGGCTGACCCAGTACTTC. As protein: CAWSKGTIGGLTQYF.

This chain links TRBV7-2 with TRBJ2-7; TRBD1 agrees at 12 bases. The CDR3 contains 15 residues. The germline gives CDR1 SGHTA, CDR2 FQGNSA. The V and J ends lost 5 bases and 7 bases, in that order; junction bases with no gene match: 9. CDR3 nucleotides: TGTGCCAGCAGCGCATCCGGGACAGGGGGCCGGGAGCAGTACTTC. Its translation: CASSASGTGGREQYF.

This clonotype was counted many times. The chain carries TRBV7-2 and TRBJ2-3; tentative D call: TRBD1 (6 bases). V gave up 3 bases and J gave up 4 bases, with 17 bases separating them. There are 16 residues in the CDR3. Germline CDR1 reads SGHTA; CDR2 reads FQGNSA. CDR3 sequence: CASSFGGWGLADTQYF. CDR3 bases: TGTGCCAGCAGCTTCGGTGGGTGGGGGCTGGCAGATACGCAGTATTTT.

In this sample, this clonotype turned up many times. This rearrangement joins TRBV5-1 to TRBJ2-5; 7 bases agree with TRBD1. The V and J ends lost 2 bases and 5 bases, in that order; junction bases with no gene match: 9. The CDR3 totals 15 residues. Germline V gene lookup returns CDR1 SGHRS and CDR2 YFSETQ. The CDR3 reads CASSFSFDRDETQYF. CDR3 DNA: TGCGCCAGCAGCTTCTCCTTCGACAGGGATGAGACCCAGTACTTC.

The rearrangement joins TRBV18 to TRBJ1-5; maybe TRBD1 (6 bases). CDR1 and CDR2 (germline): KGHSH, LQKENI. Trimming left V 5 bases short and J 6 bases short, with 17 bases between. The CDR3 loop spans 15 amino acids. The CDR3 reads CASSKSGVGSQPQHF. The CDR3 DNA reads as TGTGCCAGCTCAAAATCAGGGGTAGGAAGTCAGCCCCAGCATTTT. Based on the CDR3 plus reference TRBV18 and TRBJ1-5, the full variable domain is NAGVMQNPRHLVRRRGQEARLRCSPMKGHSHVYWYRQLPEEGLKFMVYLQKENIIDESGMPKERFSAEFPKEGPSILRIQQVVRGDSAAYFCASSKSGVGSQPQHFGDGTRLSIL.

In this sample, this clonotype turned up many times. This sequence joins TRBV11-2 and TRBJ2-4, with 7 bases matching TRBD2. Trimming removed 7 bases from V and 3 bases from J; junction bases left unmatched: 12. The CDR3 has 16 residues. The germline V gene has CDR1 SGHAT and CDR2 FQNNGV. CDR3 nucleotide sequence: TGTGCCAGCACCAGAAGGGGAGGGGAGAACAAAAACATTCAGTACTTC. Its protein product is CASTRRGGENKNIQYF.

This clonotype has a handful of counts. The chain uses TRBV9 and TRBJ2-7, with no clear D. The CDR3 length is 14 residues. Germline V lookup: CDR1 SGDLS, CDR2 YYNGEE. Between the trimmed V and J ends, which lost 0 bases and 2 bases, there was a span of 9 bases. The DNA for the CDR3 is TGTGCCAGCAGCGTAGCCGGTACAGCCTACGAGCAGTACTTC. As protein: CASSVAGTAYEQYF.

This clonotype was detected only a few times. The chain couples TRBV7-9 to TRBJ2-7, with D maybe TRBD2 (5 bases). The germline CDR1 and CDR2 sequences are SEHNR and FQNEAQ (reference sequence). The CDR3 is 15 residues long. Trimming took 5 bases from V and 1 from J, leaving 15 bases between them. The CDR3 DNA follows: TGTGCCAGCAGCCGCATAAAAGGGAGATCCTACGAGCAGTACTTC. This encodes CASSRIKGRSYEQYF. Supplemented by reference TRBV7-9 and TRBJ2-7, the full variable domain reads DTGVSQNPRHKITKRGQNVTFRCDPISEHNRLYWYRQTLGQGPEFLTYFQNEAQLEKSRLLSDRFSAERPKGSFSTLEIQRTEQGDSAMYLCASSRIKGRSYEQYFGPGTRLTVT.

The table lists this clonotype with a few counts. The V call is TRBV28, the J call TRBJ2-7; D is possibly TRBD2 (6 bases). The CDR3 consists of 14 residues. Germline-derived CDR1 and CDR2 are MDHEN and SYDVKM. V was cut by 5 bases and J by 3 bases, with 14 bases left in between. The CDR3 region has the DNA TGTGCCAGCAGTGCCGTGGCGGGACTCTACGAGCAGTACTTC. This gives the protein CASSAVAGLYEQYF.

The table lists this clonotype with a few counts. The junction shows a germline mismatch at one end, possibly a read error. V gene TRBV20-1 combines with J gene TRBJ1-1; no firm D call. This CDR3 comprises 18 residues. Germline V gives CDR1 DFQATT, CDR2 SNEGSKA (reference sequence). CDR3 sequence reads: CGATPLSLEVPGSTEAFF. The CDR3 DNA reads as TGCGGTGCTACCCCCCTTTCTTTGGAGGTGCCGGGTAGCACTGAAGCTTTCTTT.

Ten or more counts support this clonotype. The rearrangement joins TRBV7-2 to TRBJ2-5, with 7 positions matching TRBD2. CDR3 size: 14 residues. J was trimmed by 4 bases and V by 1 base; bases with no gene match: 3. Germline CDR1 reads SGHTA; CDR2 reads FQGNSA. The DNA of the CDR3 is TGTGCCAGCAGCTTAGATGCTAGCGGAGAGACCCAGTACTTC. The encoded protein is CASSLDASGETQYF.

CDR3 coding DNA: TGTGCCAGCAGGAAGGGACAGTACCAAGAGACCCAGTACTTC. It translates to CASRKGQYQETQYF. This chain joins TRBV12-3 or TRBV12-4 and TRBJ2-5, with 7 bases fitting TRBD1. J was trimmed by 0 bases and V by 6 bases; bases with no gene match: 4. There are 14 residues in the CDR3.

The chain links TRBV18 to TRBJ1-2; D perhaps matches TRBD1 (5 bases). Germline V gives CDR1 KGHSH, CDR2 LQKENI. The V and J ends lost 5 bases and 5 bases respectively, with 15 bases between them. The CDR3 sequence is 14 residues long. The CDR3 protein is CASSRDGGKYGYTF. As DNA, the CDR3 is TGTGCCAGCTCAAGGGACGGAGGGAAATATGGCTACACCTTC.

In its sample, this clonotype was seen a few times. This chain connects TRBV19 to TRBJ2-3; 8 bases agree with TRBD2. The CDR3 is 15 amino acids. Trimming took 10 bases from V and 4 from J; bases not matched to a gene: 13. Per the germline V gene, CDR1 is LNHDA and CDR2 is SQIVND (reference sequence). CDR3: CATDAGGRGSDTQYF. The CDR3 nucleotides read TGTGCCACCGACGCGGGAGGCCGTGGATCAGATACGCAGTATTTT.

This clonotype turned up a few times. V is TRBV20-1 and J is TRBJ2-1; 7 bases match TRBD2. J gave up 10 bases and V 3 bases, and 3 bases lay outside the gene matches. The CDR3 is 11 amino acids. Germline values: CDR1 DFQATT, CDR2 SNEGSKA (reference sequence). The DNA of the CDR3 is TGCAGTGCTAGCGGGAGGCCAGAGCAGTTCTTC. Residues: CSASGRPEQFF.